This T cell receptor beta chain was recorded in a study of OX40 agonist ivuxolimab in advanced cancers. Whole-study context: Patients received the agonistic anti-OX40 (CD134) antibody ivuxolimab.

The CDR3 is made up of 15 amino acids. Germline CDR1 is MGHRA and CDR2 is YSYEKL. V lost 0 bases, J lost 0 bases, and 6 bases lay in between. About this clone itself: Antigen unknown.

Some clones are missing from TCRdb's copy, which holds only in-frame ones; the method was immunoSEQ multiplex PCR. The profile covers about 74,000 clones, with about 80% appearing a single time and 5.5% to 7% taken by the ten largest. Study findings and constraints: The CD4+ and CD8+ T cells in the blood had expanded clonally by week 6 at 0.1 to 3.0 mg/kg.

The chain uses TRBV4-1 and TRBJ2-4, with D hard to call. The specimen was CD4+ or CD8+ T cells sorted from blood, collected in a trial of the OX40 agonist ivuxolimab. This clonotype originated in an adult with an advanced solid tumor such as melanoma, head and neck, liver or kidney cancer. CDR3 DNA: TGCGCCAGCAGCCAAGATCCAATAGCCAAAAACATTCAGTACTTC. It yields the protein CASSQDPIAKNIQYF.